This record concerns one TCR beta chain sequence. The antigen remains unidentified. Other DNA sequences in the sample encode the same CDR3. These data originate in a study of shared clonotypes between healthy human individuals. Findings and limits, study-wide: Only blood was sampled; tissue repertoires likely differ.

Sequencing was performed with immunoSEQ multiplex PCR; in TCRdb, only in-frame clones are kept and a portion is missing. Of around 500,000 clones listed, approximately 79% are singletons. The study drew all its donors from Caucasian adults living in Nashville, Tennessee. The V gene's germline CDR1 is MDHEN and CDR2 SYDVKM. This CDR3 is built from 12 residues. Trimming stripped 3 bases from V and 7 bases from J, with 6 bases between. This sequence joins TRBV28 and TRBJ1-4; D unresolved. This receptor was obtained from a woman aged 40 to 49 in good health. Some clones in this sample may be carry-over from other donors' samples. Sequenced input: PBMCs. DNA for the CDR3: TGTGCCAGCAGTTTGTCGCGTGAAAAACTGTTTTTT. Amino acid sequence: CASSLSREKLFF.